This TCR beta chain was recovered during a study of T cell responses to AZD1222 COVID-19 vaccine (dated by TCRdb to about 2021). Background for the entire study: Because spike-specific TCR depth and breadth did not differ between the two schedules, AZD1222 recipients who got a second dose at roughly 4 weeks were pooled with those who got a second dose at roughly 12 weeks. TCR sequencing covered more than 230 trial participants: approximately 200 given two doses of AZD1222 and approximately 25 given two doses of MenACWY control vaccine. Trial participants were enrolled by age into subgroups of 18-55, 56-69 and 70-plus years, and around 140, 26 and 57 TCR-sequenced participants, respectively, were included in these subgroups. Findings and caveats that apply to the study as a whole: Most participants were white British and females outnumbered males, and the authors suggested that clonal diversity may have been underestimated. Reportedly, almost half of the unique spike-specific TCRs recognized epitopes lying outside the regions that are mutated in the B.1.351 and B.1.1.7 variants. Because no day 14 peak-response samples were available, the repertoires could be characterized only after the peak T cell response. Conclusions about previously exposed vaccinees are limited because only five to seven AZD1222 recipients were SARS-CoV-2 seropositive at baseline. In the small 56-69-year group, the increase in depth fell short of significance, most likely because of low power. The vaccine-associated CD4 TCRs covered the entire spike protein, and the dominant responses fell in regions 160-218 and 743-854. After two AZD1222 doses, spike-specific TCR breadth and depth were significantly higher than at day 0 and than in MenACWY recipients.

Details on this clone: The antigen it binds to is not known. Base qualities were left out, and no much larger clone turns up one base away.

The time point label on this specimen signifies: baseline before first vaccination. The vaccinee samples were drawn from two UK trials, COV001 and COV002, one of which was a single-blind randomized controlled phase 2/3 trial testing AZD1222 (ChAdOx1 nCoV-19) in healthy adults. For TCRbeta chain sequencing, PBMC samples were collected from trial participants at day 0 and at day 28 after the second dose. Cut back by 0 bases and 3 bases, the V and J ends lie 9 bases apart. The CDR3 sequence holds 15 residues, the cysteine and phenylalanine included. Of the read, only the CDR3 DNA is kept; its 45 bases are in frame from base 1. Taken from the germline V gene, the CDR1 and CDR2 loops are SGDLS and YYNGEE. The CDR3 regions of human TCRbeta chains were subjected to immunosequencing. The original pipeline was this. Repertoire TCRs were checked for matches against a reference library of SARS-CoV-2-specific TCRs that had been generated using the MIRA antigen-specificity platform. Breadth meant the fraction of unique TCRs that were SARS-CoV-2-associated, whereas depth meant the fraction of total T cells that were SARS-CoV-2-associated. Using the MIRA data, every spike-specific TCR was mapped to the spike region that the TCR reacted to and assigned to either a CD4 or a CD8 class. Log10-transformed breadth and depth values were compared by one-way ANOVA with Sidak's multiple comparisons tests. Sourced from immuneACCESS, this table was stored by TCRdb with only in-frame sequences that have V and J called. A share of the clones is absent; for the studies checked, an unresolved V gene accounts for under half, and the remainder has no known explanation. V and J calls and clone size are as listed in that table; D and trimming were resolved from the DNA. The sample table shows about 150,000 clones, and approximately 90% are seen once. The top ten hold approximately 1.8% of the sample.

The receptor comes from an adult in good health. The chain employs TRBV9 and TRBJ2-2, with a weak D call of TRBD2 (5 bases match). Sample: peripheral blood, taken on day 0 of AZD1222 vaccination. The DNA is as follows: TGTGCCAGCAGCGTAGGAGACTACTACACCGGGGAGCTGTTTTTT. This encodes CASSVGDYYTGELFF.